Following are 22 T cell receptor beta chains from one sample sequenced in a study of T-cell reconstitution after alpha-beta-depleted transplantation in children. Unique molecular identifiers featured in how the TCRbeta library was prepared. One entry per CDR3 protein results from TCRdb running MiXCR on the PCR reads. The sample contains under 450,000 distinct CDR3 sequences, approximately 12% of which appear only once. Sequenced here: PBMCs, sampled from the stem cell graft. The receptors stem from a human donor who donated a stem cell graft to a child with Fanconi anemia.

This clonotype has ten or more counts. The V and J genes are TRBV7-8 and TRBJ1-5; D call uncertain. Between the trimmed V and J ends, which lost 0 bases and 0 bases, there was a span of 6 bases. CDR3 length: 15 amino acids. CDR1 is SGHVS, CDR2 FQNEAQ, per germline. The DNA for the CDR3 is TGTGCCAGCAGCTTAGCGGGGAATAGCAATCAGCCCCAGCATTTT. It codes for CASSLAGNSNQPQHF.

This clonotype was found many times. The rearrangement links TRBV29-1 to TRBJ1-1; TRBD1 aligns across 7 bases. Germline values: CDR1 SQVTM, CDR2 ANQGSEA. J was trimmed by 3 bases and V by 5 bases; bases with no gene match: 15. The CDR3 is 16 amino acids. The CDR3 reads CSVMPGQRVEDTEAFF. CDR3 sequence (DNA): TGCAGCGTTATGCCGGGACAGAGGGTGGAAGACACTGAAGCTTTCTTT.

In this sample, this clonotype turned up many times. This chain uses TRBV10-3 with TRBJ2-6; TRBD1 might be the D (5 bases). From germline, CDR1 is ENHRY and CDR2 SYGVKD. V was cut by 6 bases and J by 4 bases, with 19 bases left in between. The CDR3 is 17 amino acids. Here the CDR3 reads CAISPISGPGGANVLTF. The CDR3 coding sequence is TGTGCCATCAGCCCAATATCAGGGCCTGGCGGGGCCAACGTCCTGACTTTC.

The gene calls are TRBV18 and TRBJ2-3; D not resolved. CDR3 size: 15 residues. Trimming stripped 6 bases from V and 6 bases from J, with 19 bases between. Germline lookup yields CDR1 KGHSH and CDR2 LQKENI. The CDR3 is CASSRNQADGDTQYF. The CDR3 region has the DNA TGTGCCAGCTCCCGCAATCAGGCGGATGGGGATACGCAGTATTTT.

The rearrangement uses TRBV24-1 and TRBJ2-7; tentatively, D is TRBD1 (6 bases). Germline V gives CDR1 KGHDR, CDR2 SFDVKD. Between the trimmed V and J ends, which lost 9 bases and 2 bases, there was a span of 13 bases. This CDR3 spans 13 amino acids. DNA of the CDR3: TGTGCCACCCTAGAACAGGGTCCCTACGAGCAGTACTTC. Its translation is CATLEQGPYEQYF.

This rearrangement joins TRBV19 to TRBJ1-5; perhaps TRBD1 as D (5 bases). V lost 3 bases to trimming and J lost 9 bases, with 12 bases between them. The CDR3 has 13 residues. Germline CDR1 LNHDA, CDR2 SQIVND (reference sequence). Here the CDR3 reads CASSIPGQGPQHF. Written as DNA, the CDR3 is TGTGCCAGTAGTATCCCAGGCCAGGGGCCCCAGCATTTT.

This clonotype was seen more than once but under ten times. The J gene is TRBJ2-3, the V gene TRBV7-4, with TRBD2 identical over 10 bases. Germline CDR1 is SGHVT and CDR2 is SQSDAQ. Trimming removed 3 bases from V and 6 bases from J; junction bases left unmatched: 3. The CDR3 spans 14 residues. CDR3 residues: CASSFSGGLDTQYF. The CDR3 DNA is TGTGCCAGCAGCTTTAGCGGGGGGTTGGATACGCAGTATTTT.

This clonotype was counted a few times. This rearrangement joins TRBV12-3 or TRBV12-4 to TRBJ2-4; D is tentatively TRBD1 or TRBD2 (5 bases each). V shed 5 bases and J shed 15 bases, with 17 bases lying between them. The CDR3 has 12 residues. CDR3 residues: CASSRDLSVRYF. DNA for the CDR3: TGTGCCAGCAGTCGGGACCTATCGGTCCGGTACTTC.

The chain employs TRBV20-1 and TRBJ2-5; 9 bases align to TRBD1. The CDR3 runs to 14 residues. V trimming: 6 bases; J trimming: 1 base; junction bases outside the gene matches: 6. CDR1 is DFQATT and CDR2 is SNEGSKA in the germline V gene (reference sequence). CDR3 residues: CSARRDRVQETQYF. The CDR3 DNA follows: TGCAGTGCCCGCCGGGACAGGGTCCAAGAGACCCAGTACTTC.

V and J are TRBV7-9 and TRBJ2-1; 9 nucleotides line up with TRBD2. Per the germline V gene, CDR1 is SEHNR and CDR2 is FQNEAQ (reference sequence). Trimming removed 5 bases from V and 9 bases from J; junction bases left unmatched: 14. CDR3 length: 16 residues. The CDR3 spells CASSPVGGGAVIEQFF. CDR3 DNA sequence: TGTGCCAGCAGCCCCGTGGGCGGGGGGGCTGTTATTGAGCAGTTCTTC.

The CDR3 spells CSAVQPGRAGGYTF. The CDR3, as DNA: TGCAGTGCCGTCCAACCGGGACGGGCGGGCGGCTACACCTTC. The chain uses TRBV20-1 and TRBJ1-2; D may be TRBD1 (5 bases). V gave up 6 bases and J gave up 8 bases, with 22 bases separating them. CDR1 DFQATT and CDR2 SNEGSKA come from the germline V gene (reference sequence). The CDR3 sequence is 14 residues long.

For the CDR3, the DNA is TGCAGTGTTTCCGGGACAACGAACACTGAAGCTTTCTTT. It encodes CSVSGTTNTEAFF. V usage is TRBV20-1 and J usage is TRBJ1-1, with D possibly being TRBD1 (6 bases). V was clipped by 7 bases and J by 1 base, with 13 bases between them. The CDR3 spans 13 residues. Germline CDR1 DFQATT, CDR2 SNEGSKA (reference sequence).

This clonotype was counted between two and nine times. The V and J genes are TRBV11-2 and TRBJ1-1; 7 bases agree with TRBD1. The CDR3 is 15 amino acids. Unmatched junction bases numbered 11, after V lost 5 bases and J lost 5 bases. Germline CDR1 is SGHAT and CDR2 is FQNNGV. The CDR3 DNA sequence: TGTGCCAGCAGCAAGCCTCGACAGGGATGGACTGAAGCTTTCTTT. It encodes CASSKPRQGWTEAFF.

This rearrangement joins TRBV3-1 to TRBJ2-2; 9 positions match TRBD1. Germline V lookup: CDR1 LGHDT, CDR2 YNNKEL (reference sequence). The CDR3 spans 16 residues. The V segment lost 4 bases and the J segment 7 bases; nucleotides outside the gene matches: 10. This CDR3 is CASSPTGTGSLGELFF. CDR3 nucleotide sequence: TGTGCCAGCAGCCCTACCGGGACAGGGTCGCTCGGGGAGCTGTTTTTT.

The CDR3 DNA is TGTGCCATCAGTGAGTCGGAGCGGGGGGAAGAGACCCAGTACTTC. Translating it yields CAISESERGEETQYF. This chain uses TRBV10-3 with TRBJ2-5, with 9 positions matching TRBD2. The germline CDR1 and CDR2 sequences are ENHRY and SYGVKD. The CDR3 has 15 residues. V gave up 0 bases and J gave up 3 bases; unmatched junction bases: 2.

This clonotype was found a few times. This chain links TRBV27 with TRBJ2-1, with 10 positions matching TRBD1. The CDR3 contains 11 residues. CDR1 MNHEY and CDR2 SMNVEV come from the germline V gene (reference sequence). With 5 bases clipped from V and 13 bases from J, the junction kept 2 bases outside the gene matches. CDR3 amino acids: CASSDRGPQFF. CDR3 bases: TGTGCCAGCAGTGACAGGGGGCCTCAGTTCTTC.

The chain links TRBV2 to TRBJ2-7; D is possibly TRBD1 or TRBD2 (5 bases each). Trimming stripped 8 bases from V and 0 bases from J, with 8 bases between. The CDR3 has 12 amino acids. The V gene's germline CDR1 is SNHLY and CDR2 FYNNEI. The CDR3 region has the DNA TGTGCCAGCGGGGGAACCTCCTACGAGCAGTACGTC. Amino acid sequence: CASGGTSYEQYV.

The genes are TRBV3-1 and TRBJ1-3; D is undetermined. Trimming pared 5 bases from V and 1 base from J, leaving 9 bases between. This CDR3 spans 14 amino acids. From germline, CDR1 is LGHDT and CDR2 YNNKEL (reference sequence). CDR3 nucleotide sequence: TGTGCCAGCAGCGCACGGGTATCTGGAAACACCATATATTTT. Its translation: CASSARVSGNTIYF.

In this sample, this clonotype turned up a few times. CDR3 loop: CASSSDGQLGNTIYF. In DNA form, the CDR3 reads TGCGCCAGCAGCTCAGACGGCCAGCTGGGAAACACCATATATTTT. The chain joins TRBV5-1 to TRBJ1-3; D unclear. V was clipped by 3 bases and J by 4 bases, with 14 bases between them. CDR1 and CDR2 (germline): SGHRS, YFSETQ. The CDR3 runs 15 residues.

V usage is TRBV7-2 and J usage is TRBJ2-3; D is unclear. V was clipped by 1 base and J by 3 bases, with 11 bases between them. The germline gives CDR1 SGHTA, CDR2 FQGNSA. The CDR3 length is 15 residues. The CDR3 protein is CASSLDWTRTDTQYF. CDR3 DNA sequence: TGTGCCAGCAGCTTAGACTGGACCCGAACAGATACGCAGTATTTT.

J is TRBJ2-3 and V is TRBV6-1; tentative D call: TRBD1 (5 bases). V was pared by 1 base and J by 2 bases, with 10 bases between. The V gene's germline CDR1 is MNHNS and CDR2 SASEGT. The CDR3 length is 15 residues. The CDR3 DNA follows: TGTGCCAGCAGTGAAGACAGGTACCCCACAGATACGCAGTATTTT. Protein sequence: CASSEDRYPTDTQYF.

This clonotype has a handful of counts. This sequence joins TRBV12-3 or TRBV12-4 and TRBJ2-5; D remains unclear. CDR3 size: 14 residues. The V end lost 2 bases, the J end lost 2 bases, and 9 bases lay between the germline ends. For the CDR3, the DNA is TGTGCCAGCAGTTTAACCCGGGCTCAAGAGACCCAGTACTTC. Amino acid sequence: CASSLTRAQETQYF.